This T cell receptor beta chain was retrieved from a study of T cells after yellow fever vaccination. The authors made TCR cDNA by 5'RACE template switching, adding a universal primer site and UMIs. One entry per CDR3 protein results from TCRdb running MiXCR on the 5' RACE reads. The sample holds about 500,000 distinct CDR3 sequences, around 16% seen once. Findings and limits, study-wide: FACS-sorted repertoires could contain abundant clonotypes contaminating from the bulk population. The secondary response peaked faster, at day 5 versus 15, but was weaker. Booster samples showed a return of most primary-vaccination clones (about 97% CD4, approximately 88% CD8).

Turning to this clonotype: The antigen is not known.

The sample here was PBMCs, taken 5 days after the first yellow fever vaccination. The receptor's source is a man aged 18 to 29 who received the YFV17D yellow fever vaccine.

The CDR3 nucleotides read TGCAGTGCCCGAACAGAGTTAGGAAACACCATATATTTT. Protein sequence: CSARTELGNTIYF. J is TRBJ1-3 and V is TRBV20-1; D is uncertain. The germline V and J ends were trimmed by 6 bases and 4 bases, with 13 bases remaining between them. Germline assignment: CDR1 DFQATT and CDR2 SNEGSKA (reference sequence). The CDR3 runs to 13 residues.